These 32 T cell receptor beta chains were all obtained from the same sample, sequenced in a study of T-cell reconstitution after alpha-beta-depleted transplantation in children. Unique molecular identifiers tagged the TCRbeta library. One entry per CDR3 protein results from TCRdb running MiXCR on the PCR reads. Of 450,000 to 700,000 distinct CDR3 sequences in the sample, approximately 30% were seen once. The sequences come from PBMCs, collected before TCRalphabeta/CD19-depleted stem cell transplant. These receptors were collected from a boy younger than two with Wiskott-Aldrich syndrome, due to receive a stem cell transplant.

This clonotype was seen a handful of times. V gene TRBV20-1 combines with J gene TRBJ2-4, with 12 bases lining up with TRBD2. Germline V gives CDR1 DFQATT, CDR2 SNEGSKA (reference sequence). J was trimmed by 5 bases and V by 5 bases; bases with no gene match: 10. The CDR3 spans 16 residues. The CDR3 DNA reads as TGCAGTGCTGGGGTTTTGACTAGCGGGGGTGAAAACATTCAGTACTTC. Translated, it gives CSAGVLTSGGENIQYF.

The chain couples TRBV5-1 to TRBJ2-5, with D tentatively TRBD1 or TRBD2 (6 bases each). Germline lookup yields CDR1 SGHRS and CDR2 YFSETQ. V was shortened by 7 bases and J by 1 base, with 14 bases between the two germline ends. The CDR3 extends over 14 amino acids. Written as DNA, the CDR3 is TGCGCCAGCTCTAATGGAGGGGGCCAAGAGACCCAGTACTTC. It is translated as CASSNGGGQETQYF.

This clonotype was observed a handful of times. The rearrangement links TRBV19 to TRBJ1-1; unclear D gene. The CDR3 sequence is 13 residues long. CDR1 LNHDA and CDR2 SQIVND come from the germline V gene (reference sequence). The V end lost 1 base, the J end lost 6 bases, and 9 bases lay between the germline ends. The CDR3 coding sequence is TGTGCCAGTAGTATAGTCGGAGTCCCTGAAGCTTTCTTT. This sequence encodes CASSIVGVPEAFF.

This clonotype was observed many times. This chain joins TRBV24-1 and TRBJ2-1, with D possibly TRBD2 on 5 matching bases. This CDR3 comprises 16 residues. Germline CDR1 KGHDR, CDR2 SFDVKD. V lost 3 bases and J 2 bases, leaving 13 bases between the germline ends. CDR3 loop: CATSDGTSLAYNEQFF. For the CDR3, the DNA is TGTGCCACCAGTGATGGCACTAGTCTCGCCTACAATGAGCAGTTCTTC.

This chain uses TRBV11-2 with TRBJ2-3, with TRBD1 as a possible D gene (6 bases). The germline V and J ends were trimmed by 5 bases and 3 bases, with 18 bases remaining between them. The CDR3 sequence is 16 residues long. The germline V gene has CDR1 SGHAT and CDR2 FQNNGV. The CDR3 is CASSLKSGTQTDTQYF. In DNA, the CDR3 is TGTGCCAGCAGCCTCAAATCTGGGACACAGACAGATACGCAGTATTTT.

V and J are TRBV4-1 and TRBJ2-1; TRBD1 matches 10 bases. The CDR3 spans 16 residues. From germline, CDR1 is MGHRA and CDR2 YSYEKL. J lost 8 bases, V lost 1 base, and 8 bases had no gene match. This CDR3 reads CASSQGPWTGGDEQFF. The CDR3 bases are TGCGCCAGCAGCCAAGGCCCTTGGACAGGGGGGGATGAGCAGTTCTTC.

This clonotype has just a few counts. The J gene is TRBJ2-1, the V gene TRBV4-2, with 9 bases matching TRBD2. CDR1 LGHNA and CDR2 YNFKEQ come from the germline V gene. The CDR3 consists of 16 residues. V shed 1 base, J shed 6 bases, and the junction held 7 bases outside the gene matches. In DNA, the CDR3 is TGTGCCAGCAGCCAAGTGCTACCGGGACTAGCCAATGAGCAGTTCTTC. Residues: CASSQVLPGLANEQFF.

This chain uses TRBV20-1 with TRBJ1-1; D uncertain. The CDR3 spans 14 residues. V was pared by 1 base and J by 0 bases, with 9 bases between. The germline V gene encodes CDR1 DFQATT and CDR2 SNEGSKA (reference sequence). In DNA, the CDR3 is TGCAGTGCTAGAGGTGGCAACATGAACACTGAAGCTTTCTTT. It translates to CSARGGNMNTEAFF.

The V and J genes are TRBV5-1 and TRBJ2-5, with TRBD1 matching over 9 bases. This CDR3 spans 15 amino acids. Germline V gene sequence: CDR1 SGHRS, CDR2 YFSETQ. J was trimmed by 5 bases and V by 7 bases; bases with no gene match: 12. The CDR3 spells CASGLGTGIYETQYF. The CDR3, as DNA: TGCGCCAGCGGACTAGGGACAGGGATCTACGAGACCCAGTACTTC.

This clonotype has a handful of counts. The V and J genes are TRBV5-1 and TRBJ2-7; TRBD1 aligns across 10 bases. This CDR3 comprises 16 residues. Germline trimming cut 2 bases from V and 2 bases from J; bases unmatched to any gene: 7. Germline CDR1 SGHRS, CDR2 YFSETQ. For the CDR3, the DNA is TGCGCCAGCAGCTTTGCGACAGGGGGCCTCCCCTACGAGCAGTACTTC. As protein: CASSFATGGLPYEQYF.

The chain combines TRBV12-3 or TRBV12-4 with TRBJ2-7, with 10 bases fitting TRBD1. V shed 5 bases, J shed 5 bases, and the junction held 3 bases outside the gene matches. The CDR3 is made up of 13 amino acids. This CDR3 reads CASSGQGVDEQYF. For the CDR3, the DNA is TGTGCCAGCAGTGGACAGGGGGTCGACGAGCAGTACTTC.

This chain joins TRBV7-9 and TRBJ1-1; D is perhaps TRBD1 (5 bases). V lost 2 bases, J lost 7 bases, and 17 bases lay in between. CDR1 SEHNR and CDR2 FQNEAQ come from the germline V gene (reference sequence). The CDR3 is made up of 15 amino acids. CDR3 sequence reads: CASSLSLSGISEAFF. The CDR3 DNA sequence: TGTGCCAGCAGCTTAAGTCTCTCAGGGATTAGTGAAGCTTTCTTT.

This clonotype has a handful of counts. The chain recombines TRBV27 with TRBJ1-5; D unresolved. The V end was cut by 7 bases, the J end by 3 bases, with 19 bases between. CDR3 length: 16 residues. Germline assignment: CDR1 MNHEY and CDR2 SMNVEV (reference sequence). CDR3 protein: CASTHPVAYTNQPQHF. The CDR3 DNA reads TGTGCCAGCACCCACCCCGTAGCTTACACCAATCAGCCCCAGCATTTT.

The J gene is TRBJ2-1, the V gene TRBV7-9; 11 positions agree with TRBD2. The CDR3 is 16 amino acids. The V segment lost 5 bases and the J segment 4 bases; nucleotides outside the gene matches: 7. Germline CDR1 is SEHNR and CDR2 is FQNEAQ (reference sequence). CDR3 residues: CASSITSGRVYNEQFF. The CDR3 DNA reads TGTGCCAGCAGCATAACTAGCGGGAGAGTTTACAATGAGCAGTTCTTC.

The J gene is TRBJ2-7, the V gene TRBV20-1; possibly TRBD1 for D (6 bases). There are 12 residues in the CDR3. CDR1 and CDR2 from the germline V gene are DFQATT and SNEGSKA (reference sequence). Trimming pared 5 bases from V and 4 bases from J, leaving 12 bases between. Here the CDR3 DNA reads TGCAGTGCTCCAGGGGTGGGTTACGAGCAGTACTTC. This encodes CSAPGVGYEQYF.

This clonotype was observed a handful of times. The rearrangement joins TRBV20-1 to TRBJ2-1; the match to TRBD2 covers 11 bases. CDR1 DFQATT and CDR2 SNEGSKA come from the germline V gene (reference sequence). The ends lost 5 bases at V and 4 bases at J; junction bases unmatched: 7. This CDR3 is built from 15 residues. The CDR3 DNA reads as TGCAGTGCTCTGGACACTAGCGGGAGTTACAATGAGCAGTTCTTC. This sequence encodes CSALDTSGSYNEQFF.

This clonotype was seen a few times. The chain joins TRBV4-1 to TRBJ2-3; 11 bases fit TRBD2. The V and J ends lost 2 bases and 4 bases, in that order; junction bases with no gene match: 5. Per the germline V gene, CDR1 is MGHRA and CDR2 is YSYEKL. This CDR3 spans 16 amino acids. CDR3 coding DNA: TGCGCCAGCAGCCAACCTACTAGCGGGAGCCCAGATACGCAGTATTTT. It codes for CASSQPTSGSPDTQYF.

This rearrangement joins TRBV29-1 to TRBJ1-6, with D possibly matching TRBD1 (5 bases). The CDR3 has 13 amino acids. The germline V and J ends were trimmed by 6 bases and 4 bases, with 10 bases remaining between them. Germline CDR1 reads SQVTM; CDR2 reads ANQGSEA. CDR3 bases: TGCAGCGTCGGGACTGGGTATAATTCACCCCTCCACTTT. Translated: CSVGTGYNSPLHF.

This chain connects TRBV5-1 to TRBJ2-5; 9 positions agree with TRBD2. In germline, CDR1 is SGHRS, CDR2 YFSETQ. This CDR3 is built from 15 residues. V gave up 3 bases and J gave up 4 bases; unmatched junction bases: 7. CDR3 sequence: CASSSRGGPRETQYF. CDR3 nucleotides: TGCGCCAGCAGCTCGCGGGGGGGGCCCCGAGAGACCCAGTACTTC.

The chain couples TRBV9 to TRBJ2-2, with D perhaps TRBD1 or TRBD2 (5 bases each). CDR1 is SGDLS and CDR2 is YYNGEE in the germline V gene. The CDR3 loop spans 16 amino acids. The germline V and J ends were trimmed by 0 bases and 0 bases, with 9 bases remaining between them. CDR3 protein: CASSVGSGPNTGELFF. For the CDR3, the DNA is TGTGCCAGCAGCGTAGGCTCGGGGCCGAACACCGGGGAGCTGTTTTTT.

The chain has TRBV7-9 and TRBJ1-4, with TRBD1 identical over 8 bases. CDR1 and CDR2 from the germline V gene are SEHNR and FQNEAQ (reference sequence). CDR3 length: 15 amino acids. V trimming: 5 bases; J trimming: 3 bases; junction bases outside the gene matches: 5. CDR3 bases: TGTGCCAGCAGCACAGGGGGGTGGTCTAATGAAAAACTGTTTTTT. Translation: CASSTGGWSNEKLFF. The whole variable domain, filled in from reference TRBV7-9 and TRBJ1-4, reads DTGVSQNPRHKITKRGQNVTFRCDPISEHNRLYWYRQTLGQGPEFLTYFQNEAQLEKSRLLSDRFSAERPKGSFSTLEIQRTEQGDSAMYLCASSTGGWSNEKLFFGSGTQLSVL.

V and J are TRBV20-1 and TRBJ2-5; D ambiguous. V was shortened by 2 bases and J by 3 bases, with 13 bases between the two germline ends. CDR1 is DFQATT, CDR2 SNEGSKA, per germline (reference sequence). CDR3 length: 14 amino acids. CDR3 amino acids: CSARLWMDEETQYF. The CDR3 nucleotides read TGCAGTGCTAGACTCTGGATGGATGAAGAGACCCAGTACTTC.

V and J are TRBV5-1 and TRBJ2-2; no firm D call. Deletions cut 1 base from V and 2 bases from J, with 9 bases between. This CDR3 is 15 amino acids long. Germline V lookup: CDR1 SGHRS, CDR2 YFSETQ. The CDR3, as DNA: TGCGCCAGCAGCTTGTTGGCGGATAACACCGGGGAGCTGTTTTTT. Translation: CASSLLADNTGELFF.

The CDR3 here is CASRLTGTPLEQYF. In nucleotides, the CDR3 is TGTGCCAGCAGGCTCACCGGGACTCCCCTCGAGCAGTACTTC. The J gene is TRBJ2-7, the V gene TRBV25-1; possible D gene TRBD2, 6 bases. The length of the CDR3 is 14 residues. Germline lookup yields CDR1 MGHDK and CDR2 SYGVNS. V was pared by 6 bases and J by 6 bases, with 18 bases between.

This clonotype was seen a handful of times. The genes are TRBV27 and TRBJ2-3; D is perhaps TRBD2 (5 bases). CDR1 is MNHEY, CDR2 SMNVEV, per germline (reference sequence). CDR3 length equals 15 residues. V lost 2 bases, J lost 1 base, and 10 bases lay in between. The CDR3 region is CASSLAGSRTDTQYF. In nucleotides, the CDR3 is TGTGCCAGCAGTTTAGCGGGCTCTCGCACAGATACGCAGTATTTT.

This clonotype was picked up a small number of times. V usage is TRBV5-4 and J usage is TRBJ2-7; perhaps TRBD2 as D (6 bases). The V and J ends lost 4 bases and 3 bases respectively, with 17 bases between them. The CDR3 runs 15 residues. The V gene's germline CDR1 is SGHNT and CDR2 YYREEE (reference sequence). This chain's CDR3 is CASSPRTGGVYEQYF. The CDR3 nucleotides read TGTGCCAGCAGCCCGAGGACCGGAGGGGTCTACGAGCAGTACTTC.

This sequence joins TRBV12-3 or TRBV12-4 and TRBJ2-1; no definite D call. The V end was cut by 9 bases, the J end by 4 bases, with 16 bases between. CDR3 length: 14 amino acids. The CDR3 reads CASGNGAPYNEQFF. DNA of the CDR3: TGTGCCAGTGGTAATGGAGCCCCATACAATGAGCAGTTCTTC.

This chain joins TRBV5-1 and TRBJ1-1; the D is unclear. This CDR3 is built from 14 residues. Germline assignment: CDR1 SGHRS and CDR2 YFSETQ. Between the trimmed V and J ends, which lost 0 bases and 1 base, there was a span of 7 bases. The CDR3 region is CASSLERRNTEAFF. The CDR3 DNA follows: TGCGCCAGCAGCTTGGAGCGCAGGAACACTGAAGCTTTCTTT.

This clonotype was detected only a few times. J is TRBJ2-2 and V is TRBV6-5; no reliable D call. Deletions cut 1 base from V and 4 bases from J, with 10 bases between. Germline values: CDR1 MNHEY, CDR2 SVGAGI. The length of the CDR3 is 15 residues. CDR3 bases: TGTGCCAGCAGTTACTTGGGCCCGGGCACCGGGGAGCTGTTTTTT. Its translation: CASSYLGPGTGELFF.

This clonotype was recorded only once. The chain carries TRBV12-3 or TRBV12-4 and TRBJ2-1; TRBD2 is a possible D gene (6 bases). The CDR3 consists of 13 residues. Trimming stripped 6 bases from V and 6 bases from J, with 12 bases between. As DNA, the CDR3 is TGTGCCAGCAGCTTGCTAGCGTTCAATGAGCAGTTCTTC. Encoded protein: CASSLLAFNEQFF.

This chain's CDR3 is CAISESPLAGTYNEQFF. Here the CDR3 DNA reads TGTGCCATCAGTGAGTCCCCCCTAGCGGGAACCTACAATGAGCAGTTCTTC. V usage is TRBV10-3 and J usage is TRBJ2-1, with 9 positions matching TRBD2. Germline V lookup: CDR1 ENHRY, CDR2 SYGVKD. This CDR3 has 17 residues. Trimming cost V 0 bases and J 2 bases; bases outside gene matches: 5.

This sequence joins TRBV7-9 and TRBJ2-1, with 9 bases aligning to TRBD1. The CDR3 consists of 16 residues. The V gene's germline CDR1 is SEHNR and CDR2 FQNEAQ (reference sequence). Losses at the gene ends were 4 bases for V and 5 bases for J; bases not matched to a gene: 9. The DNA for the CDR3 is TGTGCCAGCAGCTCCTTCGGACAGGGGAGGCACAATGAGCAGTTCTTC. Translated: CASSSFGQGRHNEQFF.